This T cell receptor (beta chain) was sequenced for a study of cytomegalovirus exposure and HLA in healthy donors. Regarding the study as a whole: Rarity characterized most TCR sequences, yet some public TCRs appeared in many donors. Under in vitro conditions, three CMV-associated chains were confirmed as specific for CMV antigens. One cluster of highly shared sequence variants probably arose as a sequencing artifact. A prior analysis recorded that most TCR beta V segments were productive about 90% or about 30% of the time.

Germline CDR1 and CDR2: SGHAT and FQNNGV. CDR3 length: 15 residues. J gave up 4 bases and V 5 bases, and 9 bases lay outside the gene matches. For this clone: Its antigen is currently unknown.

The PCR contained 60 Vbeta and 13 Jbeta primers. The assay was immunoSEQ multiplex PCR, and TCRdb's table has in-frame clones only and misses some. The data show 120,000 or so clones, 75% seen once. The J gene is TRBJ2-7, the V gene TRBV11-2; 9 nucleotides agree with TRBD2. What was sequenced was PBMCs. The TCR comes from a woman in her thirties or forties in good health and CMV-seropositive. The CDR3 is CASSPAGSGSYEQYF. The DNA of the CDR3 is TGTGCCAGCAGCCCGGCGGGTAGCGGGAGTTACGAGCAGTACTTC.